The next 16 T cell receptor beta chains were all read from a single sample in a study of cytomegalovirus exposure and HLA in healthy donors. The primer mix had 60 Vbeta and 13 Jbeta primers. TCRdb keeps only in-frame clones here, not all; method: immunoSEQ multiplex PCR. The sample yields some 78,000 clones, approximately 74% seen once. The specimen was PBMCs. The receptor source for this set is a middle-aged man in good health and CMV-seropositive.

The V and J genes are TRBV2 and TRBJ2-5; 7 bases fit TRBD1. The CDR3 extends over 12 amino acids. The germline V gene encodes CDR1 SNHLY and CDR2 FYNNEI. The V segment lost 6 bases and the J segment 3 bases; nucleotides outside the gene matches: 1. CDR3 in DNA: TGTGCCAGCAGGGGGACAGAAGAGACCCAGTACTTC. This codes for CASRGTEETQYF.

This clone was picked up a small number of times. The chain carries TRBV30 and TRBJ2-1; 11 positions match TRBD2. Germline CDR1 GTSNPN, CDR2 SVGIG (reference sequence). There are 18 residues in the CDR3. V gave up 6 bases and J gave up 5 bases; unmatched junction bases: 18. The CDR3 sequence is CACRPTALGLAANNEQFF. CDR3 nucleotide sequence: TGTGCCTGCCGTCCCACCGCCTTGGGACTAGCGGCTAACAATGAGCAGTTCTTC.

Notes on this clone: At the DNA level, this CDR3 is encoded by other sequences in the same sample as well. The chain joins TRBV6-6 to TRBJ1-1; 9 nucleotides line up with TRBD1. Trimming removed 0 bases from V and 8 bases from J; junction bases left unmatched: 7. The CDR3 has 15 residues. Looked up from germline, CDR1 is MNHNY and CDR2 is SVGAGI (reference sequence). DNA of the CDR3: TGTGCCAGCAGTTACTCGAGCGCCGGGACAGGGGAAGCTTTCTTT. Amino acids: CASSYSSAGTGEAFF.

The chain joins TRBV6-6 to TRBJ2-7, with D possibly matching TRBD2 (6 bases). V was cut by 0 bases and J by 7 bases, with 7 bases left in between. The CDR3 length is 12 residues. Germline loops: CDR1 MNHNY, CDR2 SVGAGI (reference sequence). CDR3 sequence reads: CASSYSGGEQYF. Here the CDR3 DNA reads TGTGCCAGCAGTTACTCCGGGGGTGAGCAGTACTTC.

This clone was counted between two and nine times. The rearrangement uses TRBV5-6 and TRBJ2-5, with TRBD1 as a possible D gene (5 bases). V was pared by 4 bases and J by 4 bases, with 14 bases between. In germline, CDR1 is SGHDT, CDR2 YYEEEE. The CDR3 contains 14 residues. The CDR3 DNA follows: TGTGCCAGCAGCGGGGCCCCCTTCCCAGAGACCCAGTACTTC. Translating gives CASSGAPFPETQYF.

The chain couples TRBV11-3 to TRBJ2-2, with TRBD1 matching 7 bases. Germline-derived CDR1 and CDR2 are SGHNT and YENEEA. Unmatched junction bases numbered 5, after V lost 2 bases and J lost 8 bases. The CDR3 spans 14 residues. CDR3 nucleotides: TGTGCCAGCAGCTTAAACAGGGGCTCTGGGGAGCTGTTTTTT. Encoded protein: CASSLNRGSGELFF.

V gene TRBV28 combines with J gene TRBJ2-1, with TRBD1 matching over 7 bases. The J segment lost 7 bases and the V segment lost 5 bases, leaving 5 bases of the junction unmatched. This CDR3 comprises 13 residues. Germline assignment: CDR1 MDHEN and CDR2 SYDVKM. The CDR3 nucleotides read TGTGCCAGCAGTAGACTGACAGGGAATGAGCAGTTCTTC. Its protein is CASSRLTGNEQFF.

The chain has TRBV29-1 and TRBJ2-7; D unresolved. The CDR3 is made up of 11 amino acids. Germline V gene data show CDR1 as SQVTM and CDR2 as ANQGSEA. V was shortened by 4 bases and J by 6 bases, with 10 bases between the two germline ends. As DNA, the CDR3 is TGCAGCGTTGGGTCGGGTGGCGAGCAGTACTTC. This codes for CSVGSGGEQYF.

The chain employs TRBV25-1 and TRBJ2-7; the D gene is possibly TRBD2 (6 bases). The CDR3 has 14 amino acids. Germline V gene sequence: CDR1 MGHDK, CDR2 SYGVNS. The V gene lost 0 bases and the J gene lost 7 bases, with 13 bases spanning the gap. The CDR3 nucleotides read TGTGCCAGCAGTGAATATATGGCAGGGAGGGAGCAGTACTTC. It is translated as CASSEYMAGREQYF.

The chain is built from TRBV7-2 and TRBJ2-7, with no clear D. V was shortened by 0 bases and J by 3 bases, with 9 bases between the two germline ends. Germline V lookup: CDR1 SGHTA, CDR2 FQGNSA. CDR3 length equals 14 residues. The CDR3 DNA sequence: TGTGCCAGCAGCTTAGCACAGCCCCTCTACGAGCAGTACTTC. Translated, it gives CASSLAQPLYEQYF.

The gene calls are TRBV14 and TRBJ1-2; a possible D gene is TRBD1 (6 bases). Trimming stripped 4 bases from V and 4 bases from J, with 13 bases between. Germline V gene lookup returns CDR1 SGHDN and CDR2 FVKESK. The CDR3 has 14 amino acids. As DNA, the CDR3 is TGTGCCAGCAGCCTGAGCAGGGGTACCTATGGCTACACCTTC. It yields the protein CASSLSRGTYGYTF. The complete variable domain, with remaining parts taken from reference TRBV14 and TRBJ1-2, reads EAGVTQFPSHSVIEKGQTVTLRCDPISGHDNLYWYRRVMGKEIKFLLHFVKESKQDESGMPNNRFLAERTGGTYSTLKVQPAELEDSGVYFCASSLSRGTYGYTFGSGTRLTVV.

The chain combines TRBV2 with TRBJ2-1; 10 nucleotides align to TRBD2. The V segment lost 8 bases and the J segment 8 bases; nucleotides outside the gene matches: 12. The length of the CDR3 is 15 residues. Germline-derived CDR1 and CDR2 are SNHLY and FYNNEI. The CDR3 region has the DNA TGTGCCAGCTCCCGGACTAGCGGTACGTGGGATGAGCAGTTCTTC. Translation: CASSRTSGTWDEQFF.

This sequence joins TRBV6-6 and TRBJ2-2; 9 bases align to TRBD2. Germline-derived CDR1 and CDR2 are MNHNY and SVGAGI (reference sequence). This CDR3 contains 16 residues. Trimming took 0 bases from V and 5 from J; bases not matched to a gene: 4. CDR3 nucleotides: TGTGCCAGCAGTTACTCGCTAGCGGGAACGACCGGGGAGCTGTTTTTT. Translation: CASSYSLAGTTGELFF.

This clone was seen a few times. This rearrangement joins TRBV19 to TRBJ2-2; TRBD1 might be the D (7 bases). The CDR3 spans 13 residues. Germline V gene sequence: CDR1 LNHDA, CDR2 SQIVND (reference sequence). The germline V and J ends were trimmed by 10 bases and 8 bases, with 17 bases remaining between them. The CDR3 loop reads CATSDRREGELFF. The CDR3, as DNA: TGTGCCACCTCGGACAGGAGGGAGGGGGAGCTGTTTTTT.

The rearrangement joins TRBV5-1 to TRBJ2-1; 12 bases match TRBD2. Looked up from germline, CDR1 is SGHRS and CDR2 is YFSETQ. This CDR3 contains 16 residues. V was clipped by 3 bases and J by 9 bases; unmatched bases: 10. CDR3 DNA sequence: TGCGCCAGCAGCTCTACTAGCGGGGGGACCCCAGGTGAGCAGTTCTTC. It encodes CASSSTSGGTPGEQFF.

The CDR3 nucleotides are TGCAGCGTTGTGTTTCAGGGACTGGGCACTGAAGCTTTCTTT. Protein product: CSVVFQGLGTEAFF. The chain employs TRBV29-1 and TRBJ1-1; tentative D call: TRBD1 (5 bases). V lost 4 bases, J lost 4 bases, and 16 bases lay in between. This CDR3 spans 14 amino acids. Germline values: CDR1 SQVTM, CDR2 ANQGSEA.